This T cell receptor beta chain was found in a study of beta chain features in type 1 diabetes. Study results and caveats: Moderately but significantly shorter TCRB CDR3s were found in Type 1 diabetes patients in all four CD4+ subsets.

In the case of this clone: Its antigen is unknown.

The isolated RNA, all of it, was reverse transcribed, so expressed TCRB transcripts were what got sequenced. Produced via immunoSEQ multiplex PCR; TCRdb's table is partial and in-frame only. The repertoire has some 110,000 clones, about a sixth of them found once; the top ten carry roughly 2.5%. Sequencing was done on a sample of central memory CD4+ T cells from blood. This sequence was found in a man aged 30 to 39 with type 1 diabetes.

CDR3 bases: TGTGCCATCACCCCGGGACAGGGACAGGGTGACAATGAGCAGTTCTTC. Protein sequence: CAITPGQGQGDNEQFF. This rearrangement joins TRBV10-3 to TRBJ2-1, with 9 nucleotides matching TRBD1. The V gene end was trimmed by 7 bases and the J gene end by 5 bases; junction bases not matched to a gene: 12. Per germline, CDR1 ENHRY and CDR2 SYGVKD. The CDR3 sequence is 16 residues long.